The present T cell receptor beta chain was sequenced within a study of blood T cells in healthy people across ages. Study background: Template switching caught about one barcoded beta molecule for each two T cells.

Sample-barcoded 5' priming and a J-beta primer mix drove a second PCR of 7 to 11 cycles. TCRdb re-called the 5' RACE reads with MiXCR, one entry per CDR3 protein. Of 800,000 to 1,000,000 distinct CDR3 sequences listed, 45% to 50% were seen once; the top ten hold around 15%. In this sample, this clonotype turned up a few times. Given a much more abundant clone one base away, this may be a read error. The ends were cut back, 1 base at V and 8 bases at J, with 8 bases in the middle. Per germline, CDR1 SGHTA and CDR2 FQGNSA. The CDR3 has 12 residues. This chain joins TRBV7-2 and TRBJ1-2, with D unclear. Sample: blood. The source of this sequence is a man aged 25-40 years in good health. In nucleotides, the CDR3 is TGTGCCAGCAGCTTAGGCCCCCCAGGCTACACCTTC. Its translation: CASSLGPPGYTF.